One and the same sample provided the 17 T cell receptor beta chains below, sequenced in a study of Ad26.COV2.S vaccination and SARS-CoV-2 variants. Treatment denoted: around 19 received Ad26.COV2.S at low or high dose, single or two shots; a few received placebo; per-sample allocation not given. Day 63 after the first injection of vaccine or placebo was the sampling time. Sequencing used immunoSEQ multiplex PCR; TCRdb keeps in-frame clones, though not all of them. The sample holds approximately 400,000 clones; 80% to 90% are singletons and the top ten take roughly 3.5%. The sequencing here drew on peripheral blood, taken in a trial of Ad26.COV2.S vaccine versus placebo. Receptors were obtained from a person between 18 and 59 years old who received the Ad26.COV2.S COVID-19 vaccine or a placebo.

The V call is TRBV4-1, the J call TRBJ2-1; 11 nucleotides match TRBD2. Germline V gives CDR1 MGHRA, CDR2 YSYEKL. V lost 3 bases to trimming and J lost 4 bases; unmatched junction nucleotides: 8. The CDR3 is 17 amino acids. The CDR3: CASSHPETSGVYNEQFF. CDR3 DNA: TGCGCCAGCAGCCACCCCGAGACTAGCGGGGTATACAATGAGCAGTTCTTC.

This clone was counted a few times. The chain links TRBV5-4 to TRBJ2-7; 8 nucleotides line up with TRBD2. The CDR3 spans 19 residues. V lost 4 bases and J lost 4; bases outside the gene matches: 22. In germline, CDR1 is SGHNT, CDR2 YYREEE (reference sequence). The CDR3 nucleotides read TGTGCCAGCAGCCCCCCGGGAGGGACGGTTCTGGGACTGGGTTACGAGCAGTACTTC. Its protein product is CASSPPGGTVLGLGYEQYF.

The chain uses TRBV7-2 and TRBJ2-5, with 8 bases that match TRBD1. Germline CDR1 SGHTA, CDR2 FQGNSA. Losses at the gene ends were 5 bases for V and 5 bases for J; bases not matched to a gene: 7. The CDR3 spans 14 residues. The CDR3 sequence: CASSPRTGRETQYF. The CDR3 region has the DNA TGTGCCAGCAGCCCCCGGACAGGGCGGGAGACCCAGTACTTC.

V gene TRBV5-1 combines with J gene TRBJ2-5; tentatively, D is TRBD1 (6 bases). V dropped 4 bases and J dropped 2 bases, with 12 bases sitting between them. Germline V gives CDR1 SGHRS, CDR2 YFSETQ. This CDR3 spans 14 amino acids. The CDR3 loop reads CASSDGGQQETQYF. The CDR3, as DNA: TGCGCCAGCAGCGATGGGGGACAACAAGAGACCCAGTACTTC.

The chain uses TRBV6-4 and TRBJ1-2; D is unclear. V was pared by 2 bases and J by 4 bases, with 17 bases between. The CDR3 spans 16 residues. Germline values: CDR1 MRHNA, CDR2 SNTAGT. The CDR3, as DNA: TGTGCCAGCAGTGACCCTTCAGTAGACGGCACCTATGGCTACACCTTC. As protein: CASSDPSVDGTYGYTF.

The gene calls are TRBV10-2 and TRBJ1-3; D is ambiguous. Trimming left V 5 bases short and J 11 bases short, with 16 bases between. CDR1 and CDR2 (germline): WSHSY, SAAADI. This CDR3 is built from 13 residues. The CDR3 bases are TGCGCCAGCAGTCGGTCTATCACAACACCCATATATTTT. This translates into CASSRSITTPIYF.

This clone was detected a few times. This rearrangement joins TRBV25-1 to TRBJ2-7; D uncertain. The CDR3 runs 12 residues. Per the germline V gene, CDR1 is MGHDK and CDR2 is SYGVNS. Trimming left V 5 bases short and J 5 bases short, with 10 bases between. The CDR3 DNA is TGTGCCAGCAGTCCTTCCATGGACGAGCAGTACTTC. Protein: CASSPSMDEQYF.

This chain uses TRBV7-6 with TRBJ1-1, with a weak D call TRBD1 (5 bases). Trimming shortened V by 1 base and J by 0 bases, and 15 bases separated the two germline ends. The CDR3 sequence is 17 residues long. The germline gives CDR1 SGHVS, CDR2 FNYEAQ. CDR3 amino acids: CASSLGVGAQMNTEAFF. In DNA, the CDR3 is TGTGCCAGCAGCTTAGGTGTAGGGGCACAGATGAACACTGAAGCTTTCTTT.

Comments on this clone: The sample carries other DNA sequences with the same CDR3. The chain combines TRBV13 with TRBJ2-7; 9 positions agree with TRBD1. V lost 2 bases to trimming and J lost 0 bases; unmatched junction nucleotides: 2. CDR3 size: 15 residues. Germline V lookup: CDR1 PRHDT, CDR2 FYEKMQ (reference sequence). The CDR3 DNA is TGTGCCAGCAGCTTATTGGGACAGGGCTCCTACGAGCAGTACTTC. Encoded protein: CASSLLGQGSYEQYF. Looking up the rest from reference TRBV13 and TRBJ2-7 gives the full variable domain: AAGVIQSPRHLIKEKRETATLKCYPIPRHDTVYWYQQGPGQDPQFLISFYEKMQSDKGSIPDRFSAQQFSDYHSELNMSSLELGDSALYFCASSLLGQGSYEQYFGPGTRLTVT.

This clone was observed once. The chain links TRBV29-1 to TRBJ2-7, with no clear D. Trimming pared 7 bases from V and 3 bases from J, leaving 10 bases between. The V gene's germline CDR1 is SQVTM and CDR2 ANQGSEA. The CDR3 has 11 amino acids. The CDR3 region has the DNA TGCAGCGGTAAGACACTCTACGAGCAGTACTTC. Encoded protein: CSGKTLYEQYF.

There are a few counts of this clone. This chain links TRBV19 with TRBJ1-4, with D possibly TRBD1 on 5 matching bases. The ends were cut back, 7 bases at V and 8 bases at J, with 14 bases in the middle. The germline V gene has CDR1 LNHDA and CDR2 SQIVND (reference sequence). This CDR3 contains 13 residues. The CDR3 nucleotides read TGTGCCAGTACCCTCCGCGGGGGGGAAAAACTGTTTTTT. Protein: CASTLRGGEKLFF.

This clone was seen more than once but under ten times. The chain has TRBV10-3 and TRBJ2-1, with no clear D. The CDR3 is 15 residues long. V lost 4 bases to trimming and J lost 2 bases, with 12 bases between them. Germline values: CDR1 ENHRY, CDR2 SYGVKD. This CDR3 is CAISAQATPYNEQFF. DNA of the CDR3: TGTGCCATCAGTGCCCAAGCGACCCCCTACAATGAGCAGTTCTTC.

The V call is TRBV7-2, the J call TRBJ2-1, with 9 bases lining up with TRBD2. V gave up 4 bases and J gave up 2 bases; unmatched junction bases: 3. The CDR3 contains 15 residues. CDR1 SGHTA and CDR2 FQGNSA come from the germline V gene. Here the CDR3 DNA reads TGTGCCAGCAGCTCTAGCGGGACCCCCTACAATGAGCAGTTCTTC. Protein product: CASSSSGTPYNEQFF.

The chain uses TRBV12-3 or TRBV12-4 and TRBJ2-7; TRBD2 is a possible D gene (5 bases). The CDR3 runs to 12 residues. Trimming took off 3 bases at V and 5 bases at J, with 8 bases between the two ends. CDR3: CASSLGADEQYF. The CDR3 bases are TGTGCCAGCAGTTTGGGAGCGGACGAGCAGTACTTC.

This clone occurred once. This chain connects TRBV27 to TRBJ2-7, with a weak D call TRBD2 (5 bases). The length of the CDR3 is 13 residues. Trimming removed 2 bases at V and 3 bases at J, with 8 bases between. The germline gives CDR1 MNHEY, CDR2 SMNVEV (reference sequence). The CDR3 DNA reads TGTGCCAGCAGTTTACGGGGAAACTACGAGCAGTACTTC. It translates to CASSLRGNYEQYF.

The J gene is TRBJ2-7, the V gene TRBV5-1; 7 bases map to TRBD1. Germline CDR1 reads SGHRS; CDR2 reads YFSETQ. The CDR3 totals 17 residues. Trimming took 1 base from V and 4 from J; bases not matched to a gene: 14. The CDR3 DNA is TGCGCCAGCAGCTTGCCCCCCTCAGGGCAGGGGGAATACGAGCAGTACTTC. Translating it yields CASSLPPSGQGEYEQYF.

This chain uses TRBV19 with TRBJ1-5; 7 positions agree with TRBD1. V lost 9 bases to trimming and J lost 3 bases; unmatched junction nucleotides: 8. CDR3 length: 14 amino acids. Germline V lookup: CDR1 LNHDA, CDR2 SQIVND (reference sequence). CDR3 in amino acids: CASRTGALNQPQHF. In DNA form, the CDR3 reads TGTGCCAGCCGTACAGGGGCCCTCAATCAGCCCCAGCATTTT.